The 10 T cell receptor beta chains reported below all come from one sample, sequenced in a study of T-cell memory formation after mild COVID-19. In TCRdb, the 5' RACE reads were re-called with MiXCR into one record per CDR3 protein. The sample includes more than 120,000 distinct CDR3 sequences, over 6% seen only once; the top ten take roughly 1.9%. The source material was PBMCs or a T cell subset sorted from them (not recorded which). The receptors come from an adult woman who had mild COVID-19 (a few samples of this study predate the infection). Cell type and time point are not known.

This clonotype was observed many times. The chain joins TRBV5-1 to TRBJ2-7; 12 nucleotides line up with TRBD1. With 4 bases clipped from V and 1 base from J, the junction kept 9 bases outside the gene matches. Germline CDR1 and CDR2: SGHRS and YFSETQ. This CDR3 spans 17 amino acids. The CDR3 region is CASSLPGTGGWSYEQYF. The CDR3 DNA sequence: TGCGCCAGCAGCCTTCCCGGGACAGGGGGCTGGTCCTACGAGCAGTACTTC.

This clonotype has only a few counts. This rearrangement joins TRBV11-3 to TRBJ2-1; 11 bases are shared with TRBD2. The trim removed 5 bases at V and 7 bases at J, leaving 7 bases unmatched. The CDR3 has 15 amino acids. The germline gives CDR1 SGHNT, CDR2 YENEEA. CDR3 in amino acids: CASSPTSGSLNEQFF. DNA for the CDR3: TGTGCCAGCAGCCCAACTAGCGGGAGTTTAAATGAGCAGTTCTTC.

This clonotype was picked up many times. CDR3 sequence (DNA): TGTGCCACCAGTGATTCTGGGGGGAAGATATCGGATACGCAGTATTTT. It encodes CATSDSGGKISDTQYF. This rearrangement joins TRBV24-1 to TRBJ2-3; maybe TRBD2 (6 bases). Germline V gene sequence: CDR1 KGHDR, CDR2 SFDVKD. Trimming shortened V by 2 bases and J by 6 bases, and 17 bases separated the two germline ends. The CDR3 is made up of 16 amino acids.

This clonotype was counted between two and nine times. The chain joins TRBV20-1 to TRBJ2-6; perhaps TRBD1 as D (6 bases). Deletions cut 0 bases from V and 0 bases from J, with 18 bases between. The CDR3 runs to 19 residues. Germline loops: CDR1 DFQATT, CDR2 SNEGSKA (reference sequence). CDR3 coding DNA: TGCAGTGCTAGAGAGGGGGCGCGTCTCGGGACCTCTGGGGCCAACGTCCTGACTTTC. It codes for CSAREGARLGTSGANVLTF.

This clonotype turned up a few times. The chain uses TRBV9 and TRBJ2-5; the D gene is possibly TRBD2 (5 bases). Germline V gene lookup returns CDR1 SGDLS and CDR2 YYNGEE. This CDR3 contains 14 residues. Trimming took 4 bases from V and 4 from J, leaving 14 bases between them. This CDR3 is CASSLGTRAETQYF. The CDR3 DNA sequence: TGTGCCAGCAGCCTCGGAACGAGGGCAGAGACCCAGTACTTC.

This clonotype has a handful of counts. This chain connects TRBV4-3 to TRBJ1-1; possible D gene TRBD1, 5 bases. V dropped 3 bases and J dropped 0 bases, with 11 bases sitting between them. Germline CDR1 reads LGHNA; CDR2 reads YSLEER. The length of the CDR3 is 15 residues. The CDR3 nucleotides are TGCGCCAGCAGCCACGGGCGACAGATGAACACTGAAGCTTTCTTT. This translates into CASSHGRQMNTEAFF.

By share, this clonotype counts as medium-sized (0.01 to 0.1%). This chain links TRBV6-6 with TRBJ2-4; either TRBD1 or TRBD2 may fit D (7 bases each). The CDR3 has 18 amino acids. Germline-derived CDR1 and CDR2 are MNHNY and SVGAGI (reference sequence). The ends were cut back, 4 bases at V and 0 bases at J, with 19 bases in the middle. In nucleotides, the CDR3 is TGTGCCAGCAGTTTCAACGCAGGGGGACTAATAGCCAAAAACATTCAGTACTTC. It translates to CASSFNAGGLIAKNIQYF.

In its sample, this clonotype was seen a few times. This sequence joins TRBV3-1 and TRBJ2-1, with 8 bases aligning to TRBD2. This CDR3 is 15 amino acids long. Germline values: CDR1 LGHDT, CDR2 YNNKEL (reference sequence). Losses at the gene ends were 0 bases for V and 10 bases for J; bases not matched to a gene: 8. The DNA of the CDR3 is TGTGCCAGCAGCCAAGATGAGGTAGCGGGACCCGAGCAGTTCTTC. As protein: CASSQDEVAGPEQFF.

The chain is built from TRBV14 and TRBJ2-3; D not resolved. V was trimmed by 5 bases and J by 4 bases, leaving 7 bases between them. The germline V gene has CDR1 SGHDN and CDR2 FVKESK. The CDR3 is 12 residues long. The CDR3 here is CASSNSADTQYF. CDR3 DNA sequence: TGTGCCAGCAGCAATTCCGCAGATACGCAGTATTTT.

This clonotype was found many times. This rearrangement joins TRBV7-3 to TRBJ2-7; no clear D. The CDR3 is made up of 14 amino acids. V was pared by 5 bases and J by 2 bases, with 13 bases between. CDR1 is SGHTA, CDR2 FQGTGA, per germline. In DNA form, the CDR3 reads TGTGCCAGCAGCCATTTGACAACCCCCTACGAGCAGTACTTC. It is translated as CASSHLTTPYEQYF.